A selection of T cell receptor beta chains follows, all from one sample in a study of blood T cell repertoires in COVID-19. Sequencing used immunoSEQ multiplex PCR; TCRdb keeps in-frame clones, though not all of them. The sample contains about 140,000 clones, around 88% of which appear only once. The source material was peripheral blood. The receptors were sampled from a woman aged 60-70 years with acute or convalescent COVID-19. The CDR3 runs from the conserved cysteine through the conserved F or W. The order of the fields is J gene, V gene, CDR3 protein.

J gene: TRBJ1-4
V gene: TRBV7-2
CDR3 protein: CASSLGGTGGREKLFF

J gene: TRBJ1-2
V gene: TRBV25-1
CDR3 protein: CASSETVQGRINYGYTF

J gene: TRBJ1-5
V gene: TRBV6-1
CDR3 protein: CASSEAGTGGRQPQHF

J gene: TRBJ1-1
V gene: TRBV21-1
CDR3 protein: CASRRQFANTEAFF

J gene: TRBJ1-5
V gene: TRBV7-4
CDR3 protein: CASSLGSREGNQPQHF

J gene: TRBJ1-5
V gene: TRBV5-6
CDR3 protein: CASSLGQRNQPQHF

J gene: TRBJ1-5
V gene: TRBV7-8
CDR3 protein: CASSLAGQGNSNQPQHF

J gene: TRBJ2-5
V gene: TRBV28
CDR3 protein: CASSSTSLGQETQYF

J gene: TRBJ1-2
V gene: TRBV7-8
CDR3 protein: CASSQDGGYTF

J gene: TRBJ2-7
V gene: TRBV20-1
CDR3 protein: CSASLGQGLSYEQYF

J gene: TRBJ1-6
V gene: TRBV19
CDR3 protein: CASSSRSSYNSPLHF

J gene: TRBJ1-4
V gene: TRBV7-6
CDR3 protein: CASSFWGQGIEKLFF

J gene: TRBJ2-7
V gene: TRBV29-1
CDR3 protein: CSVPGTSGAVEQYF

J gene: TRBJ2-7
V gene: TRBV12-3/TRBV12-4
CDR3 protein: CASTSGGYYEQYF

J gene: TRBJ2-5
V gene: TRBV18
CDR3 protein: CASSPPDRGQYF

J gene: TRBJ1-2
V gene: TRBV5-4
CDR3 protein: CASSPPSGQPLYGYTF

J gene: TRBJ1-2
V gene: TRBV7-9
CDR3 protein: CASSLDPGQGSSNYGYTF

J gene: TRBJ2-1
V gene: TRBV6-2/TRBV6-3
CDR3 protein: CASSSGTSGGSEQFF

J gene: TRBJ1-6
V gene: TRBV5-8
CDR3 protein: CASSSGQGAFSPLHF

J gene: TRBJ2-1
V gene: TRBV27
CDR3 protein: CASSSLAGGPRSYNEQFF

J gene: TRBJ2-1
V gene: TRBV7-2
CDR3 protein: CASSAPDRALYNEQFF

J gene: TRBJ1-6
V gene: TRBV14
CDR3 protein: CASSQVQGDSPLHF

J gene: TRBJ2-1
V gene: TRBV7-2
CDR3 protein: CASSRDRADEQFF

J gene: TRBJ1-3
V gene: TRBV28
CDR3 protein: CASSSSSFSGNTIYF

J gene: TRBJ1-2
V gene: TRBV24-1
CDR3 protein: CATSENPGQPNYGYTF

J gene: TRBJ1-1
V gene: TRBV6-2/TRBV6-3
CDR3 protein: CASSHFITGGLKYTEAFF

J gene: TRBJ1-1
V gene: TRBV19
CDR3 protein: CASRNRVEDTEAFF

J gene: TRBJ1-1
V gene: TRBV5-1
CDR3 protein: CASGTGGGVGNTEAFF

J gene: TRBJ2-7
V gene: TRBV6-5
CDR3 protein: CASSYSAGSYEQYF

J gene: TRBJ2-5
V gene: TRBV28
CDR3 protein: CASSLFGTGASQYF

J gene: TRBJ1-1
V gene: TRBV19
CDR3 protein: CASRTGVNTEAFF